The rows below give T cell receptor beta chains drawn from one sample of a study of CD8+ T cells in alopecia areata. Here immunoSEQ multiplex PCR was the method, and the copy in TCRdb shows in-frame clones only, minus some. The table includes 130,000 to 150,000 clones, around 87% detected once. Source: CD8+ T cells sorted from blood, taken at week 0. Every receptor here comes from a human donor with alopecia areata. The CDR3 runs from the conserved cysteine through the conserved F or W. D genes are given only for firm matches. Some rows mark clone size as missing; the rest say once, few, many or name a class of expanded clone.

size,D,J,V,CDR3,DNA
NA,NA,TRBJ2-1,TRBV10-2,CASSLISGTSETHNEQFF,TGCGCCAGCAGCTTAATCTCCGGGACATCGGAGACTCACAATGAGCAGTTCTTC
few,NA,TRBJ2-4,TRBV12-5,CASGLETGGAKNIQYF,TGTGCTAGTGGTTTGGAGACTGGAGGAGCCAAAAACATTCAGTACTTC
NA,TRBD2,TRBJ2-1,TRBV6-5,CASSSSGSPNEQFF,TGTGCCAGCAGTAGCAGCGGGAGTCCCAATGAGCAGTTCTTC
NA,TRBD2,TRBJ2-7,TRBV6-5,CASSPTSGRAYEQYF,TGTGCCAGCAGTCCCACTAGCGGGAGGGCGTACGAGCAGTACTTC
NA,NA,TRBJ2-7,TRBV29-1,CSGRLRAGTGSYEQYF,NA
once,NA,TRBJ2-7,TRBV29-1,CSVEGQYYEQYF,TGCAGCGTTGAAGGTCAATACTACGAGCAGTACTTC
NA,TRBD1,TRBJ2-7,TRBV5-6,CASSSGGGEQYF,TGTGCCAGCAGCTCAGGGGGCGGCGAGCAGTACTTC
NA,NA,TRBJ2-1,TRBV7-7,CASSRILGNEQFF,TGTGCTAGCAGCCGTATCTTAGGGAATGAGCAGTTCTTC
NA,NA,TRBJ2-7,TRBV27,CASSRTTGLEQYF,TGTGCCAGCAGCCGGACCACGGGATTAGAGCAGTACTTC
NA,NA,TRBJ2-7,TRBV9,CASSYRQAGEQYF,TGTGCCAGCAGCTACCGACAGGCTGGGGAGCAGTACTTC
NA,NA,TRBJ2-3,TRBV5-1,CASSDDTLFTDTQYF,TGCGCCAGCAGCGATGACACCCTATTCACAGATACGCAGTATTTT
NA,NA,TRBJ1-5,TRBV5-1,CASSQQDPFNQPQHF,TGCGCCAGCAGCCAACAGGACCCGTTTAATCAGCCCCAGCATTTT
NA,NA,TRBJ2-1,TRBV9,CASSVGDEQFF,TGTGCCAGCAGCGTTGGCGATGAGCAGTTCTTC
NA,NA,TRBJ2-1,TRBV5-4,CASSPESGNEQFF,TGTGCCAGCAGCCCCGAGTCGGGGAATGAGCAGTTCTTC
NA,NA,TRBJ2-3,TRBV27,CASSTGRTGRADTQYF,TGTGCCAGCAGTACAGGGAGGACAGGAAGAGCAGATACGCAGTATTTT
NA,NA,TRBJ2-7,TRBV7-9,CASSLVPSIYEQYF,TGTGCCAGCAGCTTAGTTCCCTCTATCTACGAGCAGTACTTC
NA,NA,TRBJ1-6,TRBV27,CATRPAGYSPLHF,TGTGCCACCCGCCCCGCGGGGTATTCACCCCTCCACTTT
NA,TRBD1,TRBJ2-6,TRBV30,CAYETQGAKGANVLTF,TGTGCCTACGAAACCCAGGGGGCGAAGGGGGCCAACGTCCTGACTTTC
NA,NA,TRBJ2-3,TRBV10-2,CASSVGVVTDTQYF,TGCGCCAGCAGTGTAGGGGTCGTCACAGATACGCAGTATTTT
NA,TRBD1,TRBJ2-1,TRBV9,CASSVEDRGGYNEQFF,TGTGCCAGCAGCGTAGAGGACAGGGGAGGATACAATGAGCAGTTCTTC
NA,NA,TRBJ2-1,TRBV4-2,CASSLEELTSTYNEQFF,TGTGCCAGCAGCCTAGAAGAACTAACCTCTACCTACAATGAGCAGTTCTTC
once,NA,TRBJ2-7,TRBV28,CASSSNYEQYF,TGTGCCAGCAGTTCCAACTACGAGCAGTACTTC
NA,NA,TRBJ2-7,TRBV7-9,CASSLRDSLDPYEQYF,TGTGCCAGCAGCTTACGCGACAGCTTAGACCCCTACGAGCAGTACTTC
NA,TRBD1,TRBJ2-2,TRBV29-1,CSVRQGARTGELFF,TGCAGCGTTAGACAGGGGGCGAGGACCGGGGAGCTGTTTTTT
once,NA,TRBJ2-7,TRBV7-9,CASSLDGDSLSYEQYF,TGTGCCAGCAGCTTAGATGGGGACTCACTTTCCTACGAGCAGTACTTC
once,TRBD1,TRBJ2-3,TRBV19,CATDRGMGQLTDTQYF,TGTGCCACCGACCGGGGTATGGGACAGCTCACAGATACGCAGTATTTT
NA,TRBD2,TRBJ2-1,TRBV30,CAWISGDYNEQFF,TGTGCCTGGATTAGCGGGGACTACAATGAGCAGTTCTTC
NA,NA,TRBJ2-4,TRBV27,CASSGASFKNIQYF,TGTGCCAGCTCGGGGGCCTCCTTCAAAAACATTCAGTACTTC
NA,NA,TRBJ2-7,TRBV4-1,CASSQDMASYEQYF,TGCGCCAGCAGCCAAGATATGGCGAGCTACGAGCAGTACTTC
NA,TRBD1,TRBJ2-7,TRBV9,CASSADRGPSIYEQYF,TGTGCCAGCAGCGCGGACAGGGGACCGTCCATTTACGAGCAGTACTTC
NA,NA,TRBJ2-7,TRBV9,CASSVAGEYEQYF,TGTGCCAGCAGCGTCGCCGGGGAGTACGAGCAGTACTTC
NA,NA,TRBJ2-7,TRBV7-9,CASSAGTRQYF,TGTGCCAGCAGCGCGGGAACTCGGCAGTACTTC
NA,NA,TRBJ2-2,TRBV19,CASSPRGEANTGELFF,TGTGCCAGTAGTCCCCGCGGGGAGGCGAACACCGGGGAGCTGTTTTTT
medium-sized,TRBD1,TRBJ2-2,TRBV7-3,CASRRGQGTGELFF,TGTGCCAGCAGAAGGGGACAGGGGACCGGGGAGCTGTTTTTT
NA,NA,TRBJ2-2,TRBV7-9,CASSSLSGELFF,TGTGCCAGCAGCTCTCTATCCGGGGAGCTGTTTTTT
once,NA,TRBJ2-7,TRBV27,CASSLIQGYEQYF,TGTGCCAGCAGCCTGATACAGGGTTACGAGCAGTACTTC
once,NA,TRBJ2-3,TRBV15,CATSRGTPSTDTQYF,TGTGCCACCAGCAGGGGGACGCCAAGCACAGATACGCAGTATTTT
NA,NA,TRBJ1-4,TRBV27,CASSSNLNEKLFF,TGTGCCAGCAGTTCCAACTTAAATGAAAAACTGTTTTTT
NA,TRBD2,TRBJ2-3,TRBV7-2,CASSVSGGGTDTQYF,TGTGCCAGCAGTGTTAGCGGGGGGGGCACAGATACGCAGTATTTT
NA,NA,TRBJ2-5,TRBV19,CASSPGLNAFQETQYF,TGTGCCAGTAGTCCGGGCCTTAACGCATTCCAAGAGACCCAGTACTTC
NA,NA,TRBJ2-5,TRBV29-1,CSVNGTPIGETQYF,TGCAGCGTTAACGGGACCCCCATCGGGGAGACCCAGTACTTC
NA,NA,TRBJ2-7,TRBV27,CASSGARYEQYF,TGTGCCAGCAGTGGGGCTCGTTACGAGCAGTACTTC
NA,NA,TRBJ2-2,TRBV5-6,CASSLGPGTSGELFF,TGTGCCAGCAGCTTGGGCCCAGGGACATCAGGGGAGCTGTTTTTT
NA,TRBD1,TRBJ1-2,TRBV14,CASSQEKRASMTGDGYTF,TGTGCCAGCAGCCAAGAGAAGAGGGCCTCAATGACAGGGGATGGCTACACCTTC
NA,NA,TRBJ2-3,TRBV27,CASSLGRSVGFTDTQYF,TGTGCCAGCAGTTTAGGACGAAGTGTGGGCTTCACAGATACGCAGTATTTT
NA,NA,TRBJ2-7,TRBV5-1,CASSLGYEQYF,TGCGCCAGCAGCTTGGGCTACGAGCAGTACTTC
NA,NA,TRBJ2-7,TRBV27,CASSSTGYEQYF,TGTGCCAGCAGCTCGACAGGCTACGAGCAGTACTTC
NA,NA,TRBJ1-2,TRBV11-2,CASSSETGPVTF,TGTGCCAGCAGCTCCGAGACGGGTCCAGTAACCTTC
NA,NA,TRBJ2-3,TRBV4-1,CASNFGQLSTDTQYF,TGCGCCAGCAACTTCGGCCAGCTGAGCACAGATACGCAGTATTTT
NA,NA,TRBJ1-1,TRBV5-6,CASSYGRDPEAFF,TGTGCCAGCAGTTATGGGAGGGATCCTGAAGCTTTCTTT
NA,NA,TRBJ1-5,TRBV19,CASSVGYSNQPQHF,TGTGCCAGTAGTGTGGGGTATAGCAATCAGCCCCAGCATTTT
NA,TRBD2,TRBJ2-1,TRBV5-1,CASSLGAGADFF,TGCGCCAGCAGCTTGGGAGCGGGAGCCGACTTCTTC
NA,NA,TRBJ1-2,TRBV30,CAWRGGRVGYGYTF,TGTGCCTGGAGGGGCGGGAGAGTCGGCTATGGCTACACCTTC
NA,NA,TRBJ1-2,TRBV7-2,CASSLPRAYNNYGYTF,TGTGCCAGCAGCTTACCGCGGGCCTATAATAACTATGGCTACACCTTC